Presented here are 16 T cell receptor beta chains from one specimen sequenced in a study of T cell repertoires in cytomegalovirus infection. For these TCRs, the target antigens are not known. TCRdb called the reads again in MiXCR, with one record for every CDR3 protein. The table shows some 200,000 distinct CDR3 sequences, with 38% occurring only once. Sequencing used CD8+ T cells from cultured PBMCs, obtained from culture after CMV antigen stimulation. These receptors originate from a human donor in good health (CMV status not recorded). Some clones in this sample may be carry-over from other donors' samples.

This clonotype was counted only a few times. V is TRBV7-9 and J is TRBJ1-1, with D possibly matching TRBD1 (6 bases). Germline V CDR1 and CDR2: SEHNR, FQNEAQ (reference sequence). V dropped 1 base and J dropped 7 bases, with 10 bases sitting between them. The CDR3 consists of 13 residues. The CDR3 loop is CASSLGWDNEAFF. CDR3 DNA sequence: TGTGCCAGCAGCTTAGGGTGGGACAATGAAGCTTTCTTT.

This clonotype was observed at least ten times. The V call is TRBV5-6, the J call TRBJ1-5; D may be TRBD1 (6 bases). Germline CDR1 SGHDT, CDR2 YYEEEE. The CDR3 spans 15 residues. V was clipped by 3 bases and J by 2 bases, with 12 bases between them. The CDR3 loop is CASSSLDSRNQPQHF. CDR3 coding DNA: TGTGCCAGCAGCTCCCTGGACAGCCGCAATCAGCCCCAGCATTTT. The entire variable domain, with the rest obtained from reference TRBV5-6 and TRBJ1-5, is as follows: DAGVTQSPTHLIKTRGQQVTLRCSPKSGHDTVSWYQQALGQGPQFIFQYYEEEERQRGNFPDRFSGHQFPNYSSELNVNALLLGDSALYLCASSSLDSRNQPQHFGDGTRLSIL.

In its sample, this clonotype was seen a few times. The rearrangement links TRBV6-8 to TRBJ2-7; 9 nucleotides match TRBD1. CDR1 is MNHGY and CDR2 is SAAAGT in the germline V gene. This CDR3 comprises 15 residues. V trimming: 5 bases; J trimming: 4 bases; junction bases outside the gene matches: 9. The CDR3: CASSVTQGAKYEQYF. CDR3 bases: TGTGCCAGCAGTGTCACACAGGGGGCCAAGTACGAGCAGTACTTC.

A note on this clonotype: At one end, the junction sequence differs from germline, possibly due to a read error. The CDR3 nucleotides are TGTGCCAGCAGCCTAGCGGGAGGGCCCCGAAGCTCTGGGGCCAACATCCTGACTTTC. It yields the protein CASSLAGGPRSSGANILTF. The chain is built from TRBV7-6 and TRBJ2-6, with TRBD2 matching over 12 bases. Looked up from germline, CDR1 is SGHVS and CDR2 is FNYEAQ. The CDR3 contains 19 residues.

This clonotype has just one count. The germline gene is not matched at one end of the junction; a read error may be the cause. The chain couples TRBV7-6 to TRBJ2-1; a weak D match, TRBD2 (6 bases). The CDR3 totals 17 residues. Germline CDR1 reads SGHVS; CDR2 reads FNYEAQ. Here the CDR3 DNA reads TGTGCCAGAAGCTTATCCTCCTTGACTAGGATGTTGAATGAGCAGTTCTTC. It encodes CARSLSSLTRMLNEQFF. Full variable domain (rest looked up from reference TRBV7-6 and TRBJ2-1): GAGVSQSPRYKVTKRGQDVALRCDPISGHVSLYWYRQALGQGPEFLTYFNYEAQQDKSGLPNDRFSAERPEGSISTLTIQRTEQRDSAMYRCARSLSSLTRMLNEQFFGPGTRLTVL.

The chain couples TRBV4-1 to TRBJ1-1, with TRBD1 as a possible D gene (6 bases). The germline CDR1 and CDR2 sequences are MGHRA and YSYEKL. There are 15 residues in the CDR3. V lost 3 bases and J lost 3, with 14 bases in between. The CDR3 DNA sequence: TGCGCCAGCAGCCATAGACAGGTGGGGGACACTGAAGCTTTCTTT. Amino acids: CASSHRQVGDTEAFF.

V and J are TRBV9 and TRBJ2-7; a possible D gene is TRBD1 (5 bases). The ends were cut back, 0 bases at V and 1 base at J, with 8 bases in the middle. CDR1 and CDR2 from the germline V gene are SGDLS and YYNGEE. The CDR3 has 14 amino acids. This chain's CDR3 is CASSVETGSYEQYF. The CDR3 DNA follows: TGTGCCAGCAGCGTAGAAACAGGTTCCTACGAGCAGTACTTC.

This clonotype was detected only a few times. The rearrangement links TRBV4-1 to TRBJ2-3, with D tentatively TRBD2 (6 bases). The CDR3 is 18 residues long. Germline CDR1 is MGHRA and CDR2 is YSYEKL. Trimming cost V 3 bases and J 2 bases, with 21 bases left between them. The CDR3, as DNA: TGCGCCAGCAGCCAGGCCCTAGACCGGGGGTTCCTCACAGATACGCAGTATTTT. Translating it yields CASSQALDRGFLTDTQYF.

This clonotype occurred many times. The V gene is TRBV5-1, the J gene TRBJ2-1; 7 nucleotides align to TRBD2. The trim removed 3 bases at V and 0 bases at J, leaving 6 bases unmatched. This CDR3 contains 16 residues. The germline CDR1 and CDR2 sequences are SGHRS and YFSETQ. The DNA for the CDR3 is TGCGCCAGCAGCTCGAACGGGGGGTTCTCCTACAATGAGCAGTTCTTC. Amino acid sequence: CASSSNGGFSYNEQFF.

This chain uses TRBV2 with TRBJ2-2; unclear D gene. Germline CDR1 is SNHLY and CDR2 is FYNNEI. The V gene lost 7 bases and the J gene lost 5 bases, with 5 bases spanning the gap. CDR3 length: 11 amino acids. CDR3 loop: CASIETGELFF. CDR3 sequence (DNA): TGTGCCAGCATAGAGACCGGGGAGCTGTTTTTT.

This rearrangement joins TRBV11-2 to TRBJ1-3, with D maybe TRBD1 (5 bases). The V gene's germline CDR1 is SGHAT and CDR2 FQNNGV. Trimming removed 2 bases at V and 0 bases at J, with 17 bases between. The CDR3 spans 18 residues. The CDR3 DNA reads TGTGCCAGCAGCTTACTCCACCCGGGGGGTCCCTCTGGAAACACCATATATTTT. Its protein product is CASSLLHPGGPSGNTIYF. Looking up the rest from reference TRBV11-2 and TRBJ1-3 gives the full variable domain: EAGVAQSPRYKIIEKRQSVAFWCNPISGHATLYWYQQILGQGPKLLIQFQNNGVVDDSQLPKDRFSAERLKGVDSTLKIQPAKLEDSAVYLCASSLLHPGGPSGNTIYFGEGSWLTVV.

The chain couples TRBV12-5 to TRBJ1-2, with D maybe TRBD1 (6 bases). V was trimmed by 2 bases and J by 3 bases, leaving 10 bases between them. Germline lookup yields CDR1 LGHNT and CDR2 FRNRAP. The CDR3 runs 14 residues. The CDR3 nucleotides read TGTGCTAGTGGTTTGCGGGACACCGACTATGGCTACACCTTC. Its protein is CASGLRDTDYGYTF.

In its sample, this clonotype was seen a few times. The chain employs TRBV15 and TRBJ1-2; perhaps TRBD1 as D (5 bases). With 0 bases removed from V and 4 bases from J, the gap between germline ends came to 12 bases. Germline V gene sequence: CDR1 LNHNV, CDR2 YYDKDF (reference sequence). This CDR3 has 15 amino acids. CDR3 in amino acids: CATSREGDGFYGYTF. The CDR3 nucleotides read TGTGCCACCAGCAGAGAAGGGGACGGCTTCTATGGCTACACCTTC.

The chain is built from TRBV6-5 and TRBJ1-4; D gene ambiguous. The V gene's germline CDR1 is MNHEY and CDR2 SVGAGI. Trimming took 0 bases from V and 2 from J, leaving 7 bases between them. The CDR3 covers 15 residues. The CDR3 region is CASSYSQRTNEKLFF. Here the CDR3 DNA reads TGTGCCAGCAGTTACTCTCAGAGGACTAATGAAAAACTGTTTTTT.

This rearrangement joins TRBV6-1 to TRBJ2-7; D unresolved. Germline V gives CDR1 MNHNS, CDR2 SASEGT. This CDR3 is built from 15 residues. V was clipped by 4 bases and J by 2 bases, with 15 bases between them. The DNA of the CDR3 is TGTGCCAGCAGTGGGGCTCCGGCTTTTACCTACGAGCAGTACTTC. This gives the protein CASSGAPAFTYEQYF.

This clonotype has just a few counts. The genes are TRBV11-2 and TRBJ1-1; D is perhaps TRBD1 (6 bases). V gave up 5 bases and J gave up 3 bases, with 19 bases separating them. The germline CDR1 and CDR2 sequences are SGHAT and FQNNGV. CDR3 length: 16 residues. The CDR3 DNA is TGTGCCAGCAGCCCCCACTCCAACAGGGAGGACACTGAAGCTTTCTTT. It is translated as CASSPHSNREDTEAFF. The variable domain in full, completed from reference TRBV11-2 and TRBJ1-1, reads EAGVAQSPRYKIIEKRQSVAFWCNPISGHATLYWYQQILGQGPKLLIQFQNNGVVDDSQLPKDRFSAERLKGVDSTLKIQPAKLEDSAVYLCASSPHSNREDTEAFFGQGTRLTVV.